Sequencing of this TCR beta chain was carried out in a study of cytomegalovirus exposure and HLA in healthy donors. CDR3 size: 14 residues. V dropped 3 bases and J dropped 5; count of bases not matched to a gene: 6. In germline, CDR1 is MDHEN, CDR2 SYDVKM. PCR primers comprised 60 Vbeta and 13 Jbeta primers. Clones were sequenced by immunoSEQ multiplex PCR, and TCRdb holds only the in-frame ones, with some missing. Of tens of thousands of clones in the sample, approximately 71% are singletons; the top ten hold roughly 2%. The material sequenced was PBMCs. This chain uses TRBV28 with TRBJ2-7, with 8 bases that match TRBD2. This receptor was taken from a man aged 35 to 55 in good health and CMV-seronegative. CDR3 sequence reads: CASSFELAENEQYF. The DNA for the CDR3 is TGTGCCAGCAGTTTTGAACTAGCGGAAAACGAGCAGTACTTC. The complete variable domain, with remaining parts taken from reference TRBV28 and TRBJ2-7, reads DVKVTQSSRYLVKRTGEKVFLECVQDMDHENMFWYRQDPGLGLRLIYFSYDVKMKEKGDIPEGYSVSREKKERFSLILESASTNQTSMYLCASSFELAENEQYFGPGTRLTVT.